The text below deals with one T cell receptor (beta chain). What it binds is unknown. Time point noted: pretreatment peripheral blood. Pretreatment and on-treatment blood mononuclear cell samples were taken, totaling between 1 and 8 time points per patient. The record originates from a study of PD-L1 blockade in urothelial cancer. The table came from immunoSEQ multiplex PCR; TCRdb's copy has only in-frame clones and leaves some out. Of 15,000 to 20,000 clones detected, around nine tenths appear once; the ten largest clones hold approximately 11%. Germline CDR1 reads LNHDA; CDR2 reads SQIVND (reference sequence). Trimming cost V 3 bases and J 12 bases, with 12 bases left between them. This CDR3 spans 12 amino acids. Study-level findings and limits: Durable-benefit cases showed more tumor-associated blood clone expansion at 3 weeks.

The V gene is TRBV19, the J gene TRBJ1-5, with D possibly TRBD1 on 5 matching bases. This receptor was obtained from an older man with urothelial cancer. The sample in question was PBMCs, obtained around atezolizumab (anti-PD-L1) treatment. As DNA, the CDR3 is TGTGCCAGTAGTATTGGGGGGGAAGACCAGCATTTT. Translating it yields CASSIGGEDQHF.